Listed here are 8 T cell receptor beta chains from one sample, sequenced in a study of T-cell reconstitution after alpha-beta-depleted transplantation in children. Unique molecular identifiers were used to barcode this TCRbeta library. TCRdb ran MiXCR on the PCR reads and lists one entry per CDR3 protein. The sample gives 130,000 to 150,000 distinct CDR3 sequences, about 9% of which show up once; 15% to 20% is in the top ten. The sample consisted of PBMCs, mostly from graft donor cells, taken 180 days after TCRalphabeta/CD19-depleted stem cell transplant. The receptors were gathered from a female patient aged 2 to 10 who had a stem cell transplant for congenital amegakaryocytic thrombocytopenia, so the T cells may come from the graft donor.

This clonotype was detected ten times or more. V gene TRBV5-5 combines with J gene TRBJ2-7; TRBD2 agrees at 8 bases. The germline V gene has CDR1 SGHKS and CDR2 YYEKEE (reference sequence). The ends lost 3 bases at V and 3 bases at J; junction bases unmatched: 2. The CDR3 covers 13 residues. CDR3 bases: TGTGCCAGCAGCTCAGGGACTAGCTACGAGCAGTACTTC. Its protein is CASSSGTSYEQYF.

This clonotype was observed at least ten times. The chain uses TRBV20-1 and TRBJ2-3; D unresolved. CDR3 length: 13 amino acids. The V gene's germline CDR1 is DFQATT and CDR2 SNEGSKA (reference sequence). V was cut by 6 bases and J by 3 bases, with 13 bases left in between. CDR3 amino acids: CSAPAPLTDTQYF. The CDR3 DNA reads as TGCAGTGCCCCGGCCCCCCTTACAGATACGCAGTATTTT.

This clonotype was found many times. The chain joins TRBV7-2 to TRBJ2-1; D is undetermined. This CDR3 has 13 residues. Looked up from germline, CDR1 is SGHTA and CDR2 is FQGNSA. Trimming removed 2 bases at V and 4 bases at J, with 6 bases between. The CDR3 DNA sequence: TGTGCCAGCAGCTTAAGTGTGTACAATGAGCAGTTCTTC. Protein: CASSLSVYNEQFF.

This clonotype was seen a few times. The chain employs TRBV18 and TRBJ1-3; no clear D gene. Per the germline V gene, CDR1 is KGHSH and CDR2 is LQKENI. The V and J ends lost 5 bases and 7 bases respectively, with 18 bases between them. The CDR3 loop spans 15 amino acids. In nucleotides, the CDR3 is TGTGCCAGCTCAGCCAGGACCAGCACCTGGAACACCATATATTTT. This encodes CASSARTSTWNTIYF. The entire variable domain, with the rest obtained from reference TRBV18 and TRBJ1-3, is as follows: NAGVMQNPRHLVRRRGQEARLRCSPMKGHSHVYWYRQLPEEGLKFMVYLQKENIIDESGMPKERFSAEFPKEGPSILRIQQVVRGDSAAYFCASSARTSTWNTIYFGEGSWLTVV.

This clonotype has ten or more counts. This chain uses TRBV6-5 with TRBJ2-1, with 11 bases lining up with TRBD2. The V segment lost 6 bases and the J segment 5 bases; nucleotides outside the gene matches: 6. This CDR3 has 15 residues. CDR1 MNHEY and CDR2 SVGAGI come from the germline V gene. CDR3 nucleotides: TGTGCCAGCAGCTCCGGGACTAGCGGTCACAATGAGCAGTTCTTC. Residues: CASSSGTSGHNEQFF.

Comment on this clonotype: One end of the junction is discordant with germline, which a read error may explain. The chain carries TRBV6-6 and TRBJ1-1, with no clear D. From germline, CDR1 is MNHNY and CDR2 SVGAGI (reference sequence). The CDR3 length is 13 residues. The CDR3 coding sequence is TGTGCCAGCAGTTCCCCTATGAACACTCAAGCTTTCTTT. Residues: CASSSPMNTQAFF.

This clonotype showed up many times. The J gene is TRBJ1-4, the V gene TRBV20-1; D gene unclear. This CDR3 region has 14 residues. Per germline, CDR1 DFQATT and CDR2 SNEGSKA (reference sequence). The V end lost 6 bases, the J end lost 5 bases, and 16 bases lay between the germline ends. In DNA, the CDR3 is TGCAGTGCGCCGACGGGAAAACTGAATGAAAAACTGTTTTTT. It specifies CSAPTGKLNEKLFF.

Turning to this clonotype: One base away lies a much larger clone, so this may be a sequencing read error. As the CDR3 is not closed by the conserved phenylalanine or tryptophan, this likely results from a read error. The rearrangement uses TRBV7-6 and TRBJ2-3; 10 positions agree with TRBD1. In germline, CDR1 is SGHVS, CDR2 FNYEAQ. J gave up 5 bases and V 6 bases, and 2 bases lay outside the gene matches. The CDR3 has 13 residues. This chain's CDR3 is CASRRDRGDTQYL. CDR3 nucleotide sequence: TGTGCCAGCAGGCGGGACAGGGGAGATACGCAGTATTTG.